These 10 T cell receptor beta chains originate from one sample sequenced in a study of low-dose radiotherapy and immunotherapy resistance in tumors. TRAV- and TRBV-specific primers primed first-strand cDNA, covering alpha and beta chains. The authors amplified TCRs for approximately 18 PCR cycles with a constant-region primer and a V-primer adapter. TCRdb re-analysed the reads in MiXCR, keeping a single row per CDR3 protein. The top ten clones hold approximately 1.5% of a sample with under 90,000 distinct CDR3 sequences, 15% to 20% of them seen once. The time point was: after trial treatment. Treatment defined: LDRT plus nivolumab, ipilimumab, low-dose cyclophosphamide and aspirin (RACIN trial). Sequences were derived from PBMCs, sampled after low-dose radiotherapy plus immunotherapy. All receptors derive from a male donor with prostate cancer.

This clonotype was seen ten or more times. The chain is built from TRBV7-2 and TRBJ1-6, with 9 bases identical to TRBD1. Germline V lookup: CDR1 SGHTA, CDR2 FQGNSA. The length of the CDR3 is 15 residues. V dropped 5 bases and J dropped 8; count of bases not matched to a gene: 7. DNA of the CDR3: TGTGCCAGCAGCAAGGGACAGGGAGTGGATTCACCCCTCCACTTT. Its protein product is CASSKGQGVDSPLHF.

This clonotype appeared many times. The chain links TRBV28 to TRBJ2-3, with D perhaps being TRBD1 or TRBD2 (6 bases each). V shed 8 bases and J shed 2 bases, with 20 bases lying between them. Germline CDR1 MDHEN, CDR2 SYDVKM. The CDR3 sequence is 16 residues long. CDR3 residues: CASEEGGVSTTDTQYF. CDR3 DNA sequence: TGTGCCAGCGAAGAGGGGGGAGTTTCAACCACAGATACGCAGTATTTT.

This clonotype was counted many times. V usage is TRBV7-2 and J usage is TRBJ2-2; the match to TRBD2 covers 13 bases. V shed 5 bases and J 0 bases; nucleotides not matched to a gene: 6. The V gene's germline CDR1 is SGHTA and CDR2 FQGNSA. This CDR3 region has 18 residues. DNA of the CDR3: TGTGCCAGCAGCCGCACGGGACTAGCGGGATCGAACACCGGGGAGCTGTTTTTT. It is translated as CASSRTGLAGSNTGELFF.

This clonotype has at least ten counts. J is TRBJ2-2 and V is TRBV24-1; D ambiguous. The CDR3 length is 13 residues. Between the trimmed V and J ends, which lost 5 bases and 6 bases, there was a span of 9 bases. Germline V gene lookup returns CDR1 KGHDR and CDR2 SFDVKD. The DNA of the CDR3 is TGTGCCACCAGTGCCCCCGGCCCCGGGGAGCTGTTTTTT. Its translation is CATSAPGPGELFF.

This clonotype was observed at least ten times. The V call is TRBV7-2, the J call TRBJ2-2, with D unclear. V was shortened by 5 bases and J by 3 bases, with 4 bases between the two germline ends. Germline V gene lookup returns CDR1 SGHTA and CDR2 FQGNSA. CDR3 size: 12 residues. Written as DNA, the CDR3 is TGTGCCAGCAGCCGAGACACCGGGGAGCTGTTTTTT. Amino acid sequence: CASSRDTGELFF.

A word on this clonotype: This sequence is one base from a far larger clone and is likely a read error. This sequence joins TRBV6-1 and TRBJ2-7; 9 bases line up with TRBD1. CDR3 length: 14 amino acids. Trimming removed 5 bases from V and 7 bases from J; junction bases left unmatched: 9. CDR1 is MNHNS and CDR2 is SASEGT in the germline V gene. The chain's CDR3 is CASSRQGDTDEQYF. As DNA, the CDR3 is TGTGCCAGCAGTCGACAGGGGGATACCGATGAGCAGTACTTC.

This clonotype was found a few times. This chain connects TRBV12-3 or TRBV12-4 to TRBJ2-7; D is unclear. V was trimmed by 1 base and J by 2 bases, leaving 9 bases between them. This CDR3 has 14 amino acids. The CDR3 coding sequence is TGTGCCAGCAGTTTAGGTGTCGGCACCTACGAGCAGTACTTC. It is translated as CASSLGVGTYEQYF.

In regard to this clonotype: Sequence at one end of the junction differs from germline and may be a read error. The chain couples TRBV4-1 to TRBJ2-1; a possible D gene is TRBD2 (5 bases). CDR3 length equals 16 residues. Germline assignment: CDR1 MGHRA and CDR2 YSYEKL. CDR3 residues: CAGSQEGTLNGNEQFF. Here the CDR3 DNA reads TGCGCCGGCAGCCAAGAGGGAACCCTCAATGGCAATGAGCAGTTCTTC.

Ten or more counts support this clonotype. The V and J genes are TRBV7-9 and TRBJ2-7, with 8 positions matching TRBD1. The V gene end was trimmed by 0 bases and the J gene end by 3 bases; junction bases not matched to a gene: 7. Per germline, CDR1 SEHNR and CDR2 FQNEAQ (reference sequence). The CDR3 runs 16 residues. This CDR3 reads CASSLARTGFFYEQYF. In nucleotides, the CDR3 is TGTGCCAGCAGCTTAGCCAGGACAGGGTTCTTCTACGAGCAGTACTTC.

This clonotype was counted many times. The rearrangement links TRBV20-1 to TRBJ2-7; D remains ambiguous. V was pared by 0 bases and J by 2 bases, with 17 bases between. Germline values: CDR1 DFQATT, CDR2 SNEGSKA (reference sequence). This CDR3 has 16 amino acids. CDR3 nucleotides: TGCAGTGCTAGAGATGGTTCTATGGCCTGGACCTACGAGCAGTACTTC. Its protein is CSARDGSMAWTYEQYF.